Described below is a single TCR beta chain sequence and its context. Its antigen remains unknown. This record comes from a study of graft-versus-host responses after intestinal transplantation. As for the study in general: Recipients had multivisceral, liver-intestinal, or isolated intestinal transplants. Every recipient underwent anti-thymocyte globulin induction, then tacrolimus and steroids for 3 to 4 years.

General study points: Peak circulating GvH clone levels were associated with early post-transplant HvG declines. Marrow from the recipient contained GvH clones, some of which had appeared first in ileum or blood.

Produced via immunoSEQ multiplex PCR; TCRdb's table is partial and in-frame only. Among about 97,000 clones, over 75% were seen once, and the ten largest hold around 16%. Germline values: CDR1 MNHNY, CDR2 SVGAGI (reference sequence). The germline V and J ends were trimmed by 6 bases and 7 bases, with 14 bases remaining between them. CDR3 length equals 13 residues. The rearrangement joins TRBV6-6 to TRBJ2-3, with unresolved D. The sequence was obtained from a human patient who received an intestinal transplant, so some T cells may come from the graft donor. The source material was PBMCs, sampled around 68 weeks after intestinal transplant. For the CDR3, the DNA is TGTGCCAGCAGACCTCCAGATGATTATACGCAGTATTTT. Its translation: CASRPPDDYTQYF.